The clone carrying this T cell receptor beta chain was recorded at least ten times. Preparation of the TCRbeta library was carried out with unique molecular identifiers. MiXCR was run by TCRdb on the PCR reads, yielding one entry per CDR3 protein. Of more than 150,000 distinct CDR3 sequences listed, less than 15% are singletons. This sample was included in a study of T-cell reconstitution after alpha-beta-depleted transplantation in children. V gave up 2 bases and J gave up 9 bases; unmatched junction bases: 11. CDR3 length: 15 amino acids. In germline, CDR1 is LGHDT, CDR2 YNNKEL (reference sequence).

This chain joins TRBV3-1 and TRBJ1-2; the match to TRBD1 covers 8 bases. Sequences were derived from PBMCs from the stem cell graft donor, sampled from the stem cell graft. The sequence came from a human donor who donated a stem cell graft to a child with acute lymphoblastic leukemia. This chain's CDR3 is CASSQIPGTGGRYTF. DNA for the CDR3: TGTGCCAGCAGCCAAATCCCTGGGACAGGTGGACGCTACACCTTC.